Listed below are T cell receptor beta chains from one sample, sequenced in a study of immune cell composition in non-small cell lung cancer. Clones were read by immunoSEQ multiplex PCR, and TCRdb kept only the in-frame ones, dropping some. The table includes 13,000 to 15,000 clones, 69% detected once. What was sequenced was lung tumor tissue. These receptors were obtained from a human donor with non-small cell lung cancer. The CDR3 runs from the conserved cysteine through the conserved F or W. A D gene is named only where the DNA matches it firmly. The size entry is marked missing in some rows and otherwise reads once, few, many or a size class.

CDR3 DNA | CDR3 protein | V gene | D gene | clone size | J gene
TGTGCCAGCAGTTCCCTTGAAGCTTTCTTT | CASSSLEAFF | TRBV7-9 | - | few | TRBJ1-1
TGTGCCAGCAGCTTAAATTCAGGGGGCACCTTC | CASSLNSGGTF | TRBV7-9 | TRBD1 | - | TRBJ1-2
TGTGCCTGGAGTGTACGCCGGGGGGGTCGCCAGTTCTTC | CAWSVRRGGRQFF | TRBV30 | TRBD2 | once | TRBJ2-1
TGTGCCAGCAGCGTCCGGGACAGGGTTTCACCCCTCCACTTT | CASSVRDRVSPLHF | TRBV27 | TRBD1 | - | TRBJ1-6
TGTGCCAGCAGCTTAGCGCGGACTAGCGGCGAGGAGACCCAGTACTTC | CASSLARTSGEETQYF | TRBV7-6 | TRBD2 | - | TRBJ2-5
TGCGCCAGCAGCCTCCTAGGACGAGGGCGCCTCGGAGGCTACACCTTC | CASSLLGRGRLGGYTF | TRBV4-3 | - | - | TRBJ1-2
TGTGCCACCTTGACAGGGACGATGAACACTGAAGCTTTCTTT | CATLTGTMNTEAFF | TRBV10-3 | TRBD1 | few | TRBJ1-1
TGCGCCAGCAGCCAAACCCGATCAGGGGTTACTGAAGCTTTCTTT | CASSQTRSGVTEAFF | TRBV4-1 | - | - | TRBJ1-1
TGTGCCAGCAGCTTTCAGGGGCAGGTCGGGGAGCTGTTTTTT | CASSFQGQVGELFF | TRBV11-2 | - | - | TRBJ2-2
TGCGCCAGCAGCACCGGGACAGCTCTTAACTCTGGAAACACCATATATTTT | CASSTGTALNSGNTIYF | TRBV5-1 | TRBD1 | few | TRBJ1-3
TGTGCCAGCAGTTTGTACGACAGGGCTGGCTACACCTTC | CASSLYDRAGYTF | TRBV27 | TRBD1 | few | TRBJ1-2
TGCGCCAGCAGCCAAGATCCTGGCTTTCCCTCCTACAATGAGCAGTTCTTC | CASSQDPGFPSYNEQFF | TRBV4-1 | - | - | TRBJ2-1
TGCGCCAGCACTGAACAGGGGACCGGGGAGCTGTTTTTT | CASTEQGTGELFF | TRBV5-1 | TRBD1 | - | TRBJ2-2
TGTGCCAGCACTGGAAGGACAGGCCCTCTGACCTATGGCTACACCTTC | CASTGRTGPLTYGYTF | TRBV2 | TRBD1 | - | TRBJ1-2
TGTGCCACCAGCAGTCGGGGGTACGAGCAGTACTTC | CATSSRGYEQYF | TRBV15 | - | few | TRBJ2-7
TGTGCTAGCAGCTCCGGGGGGGGCTCAGATACGCAGTATTTT | CASSSGGGSDTQYF | TRBV7-7 | TRBD2 | - | TRBJ2-3
TGTGCCAGCAGTGTAACAGGGGGCGCGGGGTATGGCTACACCTTC | CASSVTGGAGYGYTF | TRBV7-8 | TRBD1 | few | TRBJ1-2
TGTGCCAGCAGTTACTCCGACAGGGCCGTGTCCTACGAGCAGTACTTC | CASSYSDRAVSYEQYF | TRBV6-5 | TRBD1 | - | TRBJ2-7
TGTGCCTGGAGTGTAGGGGGATTAGTTGAAAAACTGTTTTTT | CAWSVGGLVEKLFF | TRBV30 | - | - | TRBJ1-4
TGTGCCAGCAGCCCGGGACAGGGGAACACCGGGGAGCTGTTTTTT | CASSPGQGNTGELFF | TRBV11-3 | TRBD1 | - | TRBJ2-2
TGTGCCAGCAGCCCGCGACGGACGGGATCGGTTTTGGGCACCGGGGAGCTGTTTTTT | CASSPRRTGSVLGTGELFF | TRBV9 | - | - | TRBJ2-2